This TCR beta chain was found in a study of cytomegalovirus exposure and HLA in healthy donors. Study-wide results and caveats: Segments of the TCR beta V type were, in most cases, productive about 90% or about 30% of the time in an earlier analysis. In terms of immune exposure information, only CMV serostatus was available.

The PCR made use of 60 Vbeta and 13 Jbeta primers. The assay was immunoSEQ multiplex PCR, and TCRdb's table has in-frame clones only and misses some. The sample contains fewer than 45,000 clones, 60% to 80% of which appear only once. With regard to this clone: The antigen is unknown.

Trimming took 5 bases from V and 1 from J; bases not matched to a gene: 11. The CDR3 runs to 17 residues. The germline gives CDR1 LNHDA, CDR2 SQIVND (reference sequence). The chain recombines TRBV19 with TRBJ2-7; 10 bases line up with TRBD1. The sample taken for sequencing was PBMCs. The receptor was derived from a woman aged 25 to 39 in good health and CMV-seropositive. The CDR3 coding sequence is TGTGCCAGTAGTCCCCATATGACAGGGGGCGAATCCTACGAGCAGTACTTC. It codes for CASSPHMTGGESYEQYF.